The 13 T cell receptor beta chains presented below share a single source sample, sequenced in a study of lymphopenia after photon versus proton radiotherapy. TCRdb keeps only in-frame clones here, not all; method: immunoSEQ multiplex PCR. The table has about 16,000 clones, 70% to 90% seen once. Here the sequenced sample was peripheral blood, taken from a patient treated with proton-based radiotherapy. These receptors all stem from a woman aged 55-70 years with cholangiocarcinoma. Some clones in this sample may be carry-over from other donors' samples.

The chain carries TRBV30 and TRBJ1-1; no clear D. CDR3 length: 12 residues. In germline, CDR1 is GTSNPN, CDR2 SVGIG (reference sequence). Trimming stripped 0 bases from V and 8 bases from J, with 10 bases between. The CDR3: CAWSVTQIEAFF. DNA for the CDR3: TGTGCCTGGAGTGTAACACAAATAGAAGCTTTCTTT.

The CDR3 DNA follows: TGTGCCAGCAGTTTAAGGACCACGGACCAGCCCCAGCATTTT. This translates into CASSLRTTDQPQHF. The V and J genes are TRBV27 and TRBJ1-5; D not resolved. Germline CDR1 MNHEY, CDR2 SMNVEV (reference sequence). This CDR3 has 14 amino acids. Trimming removed 2 bases at V and 7 bases at J, with 12 bases between.

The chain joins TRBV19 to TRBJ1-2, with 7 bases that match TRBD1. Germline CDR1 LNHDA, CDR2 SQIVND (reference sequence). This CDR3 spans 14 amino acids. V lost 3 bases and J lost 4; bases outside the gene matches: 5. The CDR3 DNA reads TGTGCCAGTAGTATGGGACAGTTGGGCTATGGCTACACCTTC. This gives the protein CASSMGQLGYGYTF.

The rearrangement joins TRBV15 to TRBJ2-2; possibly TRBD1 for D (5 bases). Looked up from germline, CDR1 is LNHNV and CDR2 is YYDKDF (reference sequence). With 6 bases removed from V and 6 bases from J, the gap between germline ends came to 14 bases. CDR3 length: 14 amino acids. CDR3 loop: CATSPERTPGELFF. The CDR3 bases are TGTGCCACCAGTCCTGAGAGGACACCCGGGGAGCTGTTTTTT.

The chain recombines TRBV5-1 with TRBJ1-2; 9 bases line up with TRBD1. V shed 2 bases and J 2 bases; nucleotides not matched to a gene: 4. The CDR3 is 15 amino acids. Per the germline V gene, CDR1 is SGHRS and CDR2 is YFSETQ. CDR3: CASSLGQGKNYGYTF. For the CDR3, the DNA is TGCGCCAGCAGCTTAGGACAGGGGAAGAACTATGGCTACACCTTC. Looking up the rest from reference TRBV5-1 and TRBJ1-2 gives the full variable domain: KAGVTQTPRYLIKTRGQQVTLSCSPISGHRSVSWYQQTPGQGLQFLFEYFSETQRNKGNFPGRFSGRQFSNSRSEMNVSTLELGDSALYLCASSLGQGKNYGYTFGSGTRLTVV.

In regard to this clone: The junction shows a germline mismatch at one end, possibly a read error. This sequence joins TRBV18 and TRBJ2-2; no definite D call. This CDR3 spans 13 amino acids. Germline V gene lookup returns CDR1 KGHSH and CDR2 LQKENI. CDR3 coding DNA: TGTGCCAGCTCACCACTCGATACCGAGGAGCTGTTTTTT. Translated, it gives CASSPLDTEELFF.

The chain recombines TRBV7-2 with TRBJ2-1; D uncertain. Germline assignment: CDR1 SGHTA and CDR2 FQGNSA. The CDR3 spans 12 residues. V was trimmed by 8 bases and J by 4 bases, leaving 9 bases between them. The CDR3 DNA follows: TGTGCCAGCGGCGAGGCATACAATGAGCAGTTCTTC. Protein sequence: CASGEAYNEQFF. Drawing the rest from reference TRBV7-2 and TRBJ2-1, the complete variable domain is GAGVSQSPSNKVTEKGKDVELRCDPISGHTALYWYRQSLGQGLEFLIYFQGNSAPDKSGLPSDRFSAERTGGSVSTLTIQRTQQEDSAVYLCASGEAYNEQFFGPGTRLTVL.

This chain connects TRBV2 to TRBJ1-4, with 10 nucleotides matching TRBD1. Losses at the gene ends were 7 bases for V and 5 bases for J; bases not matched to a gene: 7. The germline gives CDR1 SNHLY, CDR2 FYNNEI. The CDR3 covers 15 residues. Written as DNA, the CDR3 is TGTGCCAGCAACCGGGACAGGGGCCCAAATGAAAAACTGTTTTTT. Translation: CASNRDRGPNEKLFF. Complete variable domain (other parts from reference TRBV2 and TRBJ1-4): EPEVTQTPSHQVTQMGQEVILRCVPISNHLYFYWYRQILGQKVEFLVSFYNNEISEKSEIFDDQFSVERPDGSNFTLKIRSTKLEDSAMYFCASNRDRGPNEKLFFGSGTQLSVL.

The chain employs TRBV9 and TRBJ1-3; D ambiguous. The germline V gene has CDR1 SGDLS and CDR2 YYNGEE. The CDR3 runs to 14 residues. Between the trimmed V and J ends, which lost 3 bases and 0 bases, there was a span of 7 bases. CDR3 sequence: CASSAEGSGNTIYF. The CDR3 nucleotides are TGTGCCAGCAGCGCTGAGGGCTCTGGAAACACCATATATTTT.

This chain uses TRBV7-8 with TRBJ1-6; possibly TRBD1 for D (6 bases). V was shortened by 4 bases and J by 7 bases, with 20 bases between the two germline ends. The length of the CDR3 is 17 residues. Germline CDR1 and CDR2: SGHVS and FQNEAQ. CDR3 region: CASSSRGGHLGNSPLHF. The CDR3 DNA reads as TGTGCCAGCAGCTCCCGGGGGGGCCACTTGGGGAATTCACCCCTCCACTTT. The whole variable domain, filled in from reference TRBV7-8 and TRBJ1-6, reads GAGVSQSPRYKVAKRGQDVALRCDPISGHVSLFWYQQALGQGPEFLTYFQNEAQLDKSGLPSDRFFAERPEGSVSTLKIQRTQQEDSAVYLCASSSRGGHLGNSPLHFGNGTRLTVT.

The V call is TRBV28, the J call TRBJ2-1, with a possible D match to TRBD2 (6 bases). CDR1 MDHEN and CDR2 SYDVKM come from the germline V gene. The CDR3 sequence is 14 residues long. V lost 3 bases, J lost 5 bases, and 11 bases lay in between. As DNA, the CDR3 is TGTGCCAGCAGTTTTAGCGGAGGAAACAATGAGCAGTTCTTC. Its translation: CASSFSGGNNEQFF.

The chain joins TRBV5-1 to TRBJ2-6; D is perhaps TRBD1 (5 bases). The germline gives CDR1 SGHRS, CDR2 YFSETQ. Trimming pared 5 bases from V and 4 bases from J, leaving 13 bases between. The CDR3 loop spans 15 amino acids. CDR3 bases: TGCGCCAGCAGGACAGCTTCTTCGGGGGCCAACGTCCTGACTTTC. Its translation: CASRTASSGANVLTF.

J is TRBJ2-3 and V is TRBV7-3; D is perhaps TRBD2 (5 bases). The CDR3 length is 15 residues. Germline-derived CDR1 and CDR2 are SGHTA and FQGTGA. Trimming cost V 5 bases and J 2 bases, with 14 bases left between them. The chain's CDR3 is CASSPAAGYTDTQYF. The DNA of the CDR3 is TGTGCCAGCAGCCCGGCCGCGGGCTACACAGATACGCAGTATTTT. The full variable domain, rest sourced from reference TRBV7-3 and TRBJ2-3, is GAGVSQTPSNKVTEKGKYVELRCDPISGHTALYWYRQSLGQGPEFLIYFQGTGAADDSGLPNDRFFAVRPEGSVSTLKIQRTERGDSAVYLCASSPAAGYTDTQYFGPGTRLTVL.